This TCR beta chain was identified in a study of T cell clusters in autoimmune cytopenias (dated by TCRdb to the late 2010s). For context, the study as a whole: Among healthy donor controls, the mean age was roughly 56 years, the median age was approximately 59 years, and 22 of 43 were female. A median TRB sequencing depth of about 50,000 reads per sample was reached, and a median of approximately 2,400 distinct TRB clonotypes per sample was obtained. In autoimmune cytopenia patients, peripheral blood TRB and IGH repertoires were sequenced during active disease and over treatment follow-up, together with healthy, CLL and autoimmune hepatitis controls. The study was designed to test whether a disease-specific immune repertoire signature usable as a blood-based biomarker is carried by autoimmune cytopenia patients. Controls were approximately 25 age-matched healthy donors for primary cytopenia and roughly 13 age-matched CLL patients for secondary cytopenia. Autoimmune hepatitis repertoires were compared with those of about two dozen age- and sex-matched healthy donors.

In regard to this clonotype: Its antigen remains undetermined.

Multiplex PCR with a touch-down protocol amplified TRB rearrangements, with the TRB-A and TRB-B primer pools combined in a single tube. Two consecutive PCR reactions with Phusion HS II polymerase added Illumina adapters and sample indices to the amplicons. After gel purification with the NucleoSpin Gel and PCR Clean-up kit, the amplicons were quantified by Qubit and checked for quality on an Agilent 2100 Bioanalyzer. Sequencing of the libraries was performed on an Illumina MiSeq with 600-cycle, single-indexed, paired-end runs. On the study's bioinformatics: MiXCR version 2.1.12, together with the default MiXCR reference library, was used to align and assemble the TRB reads. Each unique CDR3 nucleotide sequence defined a clone, and only productive sequences with at least two reads were analysed. Repertoire diversity was assessed with alpha-parameterized diversity profiles (alpha 0 to 5), including the Shannon (alpha 1) and Simpson (alpha 2) indices, which were computed with an R script. Combinatorial TRB VJ usage was computed with the tcR package and compared between cohorts by principal component analysis with ade4. GLIPH was used to cluster TCRbeta CDR3s in pairs of cohorts matched for age and read depth, and a Wilcoxon test was used to compare cluster frequencies. TCRdb reprocessed the reads into one record per CDR3 protein sequence, lacking DNA. TCRdb's processing, not the authors', yielded these V and J calls. For this sample, the table gives 6,600 or so distinct CDR3 sequences. Clones ranked in the top ten supply less than 80% of the sample.

Each sample's TRB amplification started from approximately 250 ng of peripheral blood genomic DNA, which corresponds to tens of thousands of genome equivalents. General conclusions and limits of the study: TRB repertoire shifts, with less even repertoires in secondary cytopenia and CLL, mostly reflected lymphoma bias rather than autoimmunity. The T cell clusters were defined only in silico, and the functional role of the clusters still needed to be validated experimentally. The GLIPH analysis suggested a lack of physiological T cell clusters in primary autoimmune cytopenia patients, since more than 40 clusters were exclusive to healthy donors whereas approximately 17 were exclusive to patients. The cluster-lack signature was not seen for secondary cytopenia versus CLL, apparently masked by the dominant lymphoma-associated repertoire. Healthy donors had almost three times as many exclusive TRB clusters as active autoimmune hepatitis patients, a finding consistent with an autoimmunity-wide signature.

From the cysteine through the phenylalanine, the CDR3 covers 14 amino acids. DNA for this receptor is not on file. As encoded in the germline V gene (reference sequence), CDR1 is MNHEY while CDR2 is SMNVEV. The data also belong to a second study, concerning T cell repertoires in aging, cancer and after chemotherapy. The second study's authors report: Donors were distributed across six age groups ranging from 30 or younger to 70 or older, with at least three individuals included per group. TCR repertoires from healthy donor controls were recorded over periods of several months to years and showed clear clonal overlap between repeated samplings. The full dataset contained approximately 9.6 million TCR reads. Significantly lower blood TCR diversity and higher clonality were observed in untreated patients with hematological or solid cancers than in age-matched healthy donors. In healthy donors, the drop in TCR diversity with age came mainly from a loss of richness, whereas in cancer patients a loss of evenness also played a part. An increase in median generation probability over the chemotherapy interval was observed in both cancer cohorts, suggesting that the repertoire was reconstituted through rebound thymic output. The authors noted that the repertoire data do not allow conclusions about immunological memory after chemotherapy. Peripheral blood TCR beta repertoires from healthy donors and cancer patients were profiled to examine immunoaging and T cell reconstitution after chemotherapy. Alongside around 97 healthy donors serving as a reference group, the cohort included some 210 cancer patients, of whom roughly 92 had hematological cancers and 110 to 140 had solid cancers. MiXCR versions 2.12 and 3.0.5 were used to process the TRB sequences. The repertoire metrics were Shannon diversity, evenness, clonality (defined as one minus evenness), and alpha-parameterized diversity profiles covering alpha 0 to 5. The IGoR algorithm was used to compute generation probabilities of clones in paired pre- and post-chemotherapy samples.

Material for sequencing was peripheral blood. Recombination connected TRBV27 to TRBJ2-7; TCRdb's D call of TRBD1 is untestable without DNA. This receptor was obtained from a human donor in good health. The CDR3 protein sequence reads: CASTSQGASYEQYF.